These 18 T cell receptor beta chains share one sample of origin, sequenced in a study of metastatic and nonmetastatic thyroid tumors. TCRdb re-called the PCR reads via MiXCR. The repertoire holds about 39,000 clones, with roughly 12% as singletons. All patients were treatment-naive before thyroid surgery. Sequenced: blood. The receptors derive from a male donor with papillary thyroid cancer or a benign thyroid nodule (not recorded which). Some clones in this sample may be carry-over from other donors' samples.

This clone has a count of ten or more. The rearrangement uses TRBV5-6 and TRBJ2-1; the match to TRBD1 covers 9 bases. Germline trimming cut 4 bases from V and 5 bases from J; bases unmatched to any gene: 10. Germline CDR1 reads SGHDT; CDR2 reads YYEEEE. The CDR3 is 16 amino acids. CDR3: CASSPLPGTGNNEQFF. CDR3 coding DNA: TGTGCCAGCAGCCCATTGCCCGGGACAGGGAACAATGAGCAGTTCTTC. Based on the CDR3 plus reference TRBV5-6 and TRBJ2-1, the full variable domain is DAGVTQSPTHLIKTRGQQVTLRCSPKSGHDTVSWYQQALGQGPQFIFQYYEEEERQRGNFPDRFSGHQFPNYSSELNVNALLLGDSALYLCASSPLPGTGNNEQFFGPGTRLTVL.

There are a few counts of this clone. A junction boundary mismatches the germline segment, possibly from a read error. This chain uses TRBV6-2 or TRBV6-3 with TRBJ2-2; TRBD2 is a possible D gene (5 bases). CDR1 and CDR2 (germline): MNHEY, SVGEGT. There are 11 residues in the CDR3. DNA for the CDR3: TGTGCCACAGGACTCGCCGGGGAGCCGTTTTTT. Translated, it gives CATGLAGEPFF.

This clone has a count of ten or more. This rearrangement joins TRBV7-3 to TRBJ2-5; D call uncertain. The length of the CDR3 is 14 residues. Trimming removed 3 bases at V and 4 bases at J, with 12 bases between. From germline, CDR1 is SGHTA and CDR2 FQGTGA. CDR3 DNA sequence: TGTGCCAGCAGCTTGCAAGCAATTATAGAGACCCAGTACTTC. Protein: CASSLQAIIETQYF. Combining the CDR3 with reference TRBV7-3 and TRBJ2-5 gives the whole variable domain GAGVSQTPSNKVTEKGKYVELRCDPISGHTALYWYRQSLGQGPEFLIYFQGTGAADDSGLPNDRFFAVRPEGSVSTLKIQRTERGDSAVYLCASSLQAIIETQYFGPGTRLLVL.

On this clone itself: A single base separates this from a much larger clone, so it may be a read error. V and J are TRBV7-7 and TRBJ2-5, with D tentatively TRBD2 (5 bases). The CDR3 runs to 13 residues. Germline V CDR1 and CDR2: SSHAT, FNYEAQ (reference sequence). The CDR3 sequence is CASILPGKETQYF. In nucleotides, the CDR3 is TGTGCTAGCATCTTACCCGGGAAAGAGACCCAGTACTTC.

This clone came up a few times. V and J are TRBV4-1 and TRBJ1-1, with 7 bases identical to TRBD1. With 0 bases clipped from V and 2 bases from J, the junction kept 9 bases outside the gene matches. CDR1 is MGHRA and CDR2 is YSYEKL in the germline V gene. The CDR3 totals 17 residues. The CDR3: CASSQDTDRVGNTEAFF. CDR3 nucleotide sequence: TGCGCCAGCAGCCAAGATACCGACAGGGTCGGCAACACTGAAGCTTTCTTT.

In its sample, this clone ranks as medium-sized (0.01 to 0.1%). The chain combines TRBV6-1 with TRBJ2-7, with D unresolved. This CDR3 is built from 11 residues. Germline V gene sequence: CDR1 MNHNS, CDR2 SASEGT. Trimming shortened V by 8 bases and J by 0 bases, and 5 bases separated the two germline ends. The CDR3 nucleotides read TGTGCCAGCCCTAACTCCTACGAGCAGTACTTC. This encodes CASPNSYEQYF.

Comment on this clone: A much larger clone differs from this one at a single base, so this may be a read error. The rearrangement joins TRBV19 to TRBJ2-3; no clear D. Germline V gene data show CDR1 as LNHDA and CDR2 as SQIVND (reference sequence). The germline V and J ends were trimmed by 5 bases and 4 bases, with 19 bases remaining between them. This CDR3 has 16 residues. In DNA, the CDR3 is TGTGCCAGTAGTTTGCTTGGTGGGTTCGTCGCAGATACGCAGTATTTT. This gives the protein CASSLLGGFVADTQYF. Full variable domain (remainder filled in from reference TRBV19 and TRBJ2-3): DGGITQSPKYLFRKEGQNVTLSCEQNLNHDAMYWYRQDPGQGLRLIYYSQIVNDFQKGDIAEGYSVSREKKESFPLTVTSAQKNPTAFYLCASSLLGGFVADTQYFGPGTRLTVL.

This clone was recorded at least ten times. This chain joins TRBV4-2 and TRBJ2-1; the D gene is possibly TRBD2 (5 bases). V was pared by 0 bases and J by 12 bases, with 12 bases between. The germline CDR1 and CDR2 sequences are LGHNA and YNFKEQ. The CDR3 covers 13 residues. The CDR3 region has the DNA TGTGCCAGCAGCCAAGAGGGTTCCGGGGTGCAGTTCTTC. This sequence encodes CASSQEGSGVQFF.

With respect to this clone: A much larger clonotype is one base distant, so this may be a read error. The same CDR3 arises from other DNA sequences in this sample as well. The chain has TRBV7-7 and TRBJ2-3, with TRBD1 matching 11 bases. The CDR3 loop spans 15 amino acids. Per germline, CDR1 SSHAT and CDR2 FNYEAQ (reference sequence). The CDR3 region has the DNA TGTGCTAGCAGCTTGGGACAGGGGGGTCTGGATACGCAGTATTTT. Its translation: CASSLGQGGLDTQYF.

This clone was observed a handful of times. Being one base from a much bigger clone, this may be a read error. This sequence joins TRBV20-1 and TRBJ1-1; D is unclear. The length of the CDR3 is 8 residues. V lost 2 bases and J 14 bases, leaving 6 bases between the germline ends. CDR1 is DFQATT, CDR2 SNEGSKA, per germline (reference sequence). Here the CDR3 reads CSARSRFF. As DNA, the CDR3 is TGCAGTGCTAGATCGCGATTCTTT.

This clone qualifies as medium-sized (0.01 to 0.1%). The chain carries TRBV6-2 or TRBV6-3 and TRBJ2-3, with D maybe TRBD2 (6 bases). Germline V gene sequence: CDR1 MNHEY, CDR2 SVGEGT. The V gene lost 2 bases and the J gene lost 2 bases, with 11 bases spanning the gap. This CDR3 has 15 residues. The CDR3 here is CASSYTASDTDTQYF. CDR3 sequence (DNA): TGTGCCAGCAGTTACACGGCTAGCGACACAGATACGCAGTATTTT.

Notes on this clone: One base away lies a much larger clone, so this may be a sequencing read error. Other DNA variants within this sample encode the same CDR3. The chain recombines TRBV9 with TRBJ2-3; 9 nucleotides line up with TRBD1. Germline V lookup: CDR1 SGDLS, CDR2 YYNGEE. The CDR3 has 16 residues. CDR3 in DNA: TGTGCCAGTAGCGCCTCGGGACAGGGCCCCACGGATACGCAGTATTTT. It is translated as CASSASGQGPTDTQYF.

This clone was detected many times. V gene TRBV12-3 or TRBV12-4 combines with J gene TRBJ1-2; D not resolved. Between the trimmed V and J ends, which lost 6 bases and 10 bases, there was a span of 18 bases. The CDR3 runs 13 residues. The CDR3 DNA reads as TGTGCCAGCAGGCGGGGAGACGGAGTCTTCTACACCTTC. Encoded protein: CASRRGDGVFYTF.

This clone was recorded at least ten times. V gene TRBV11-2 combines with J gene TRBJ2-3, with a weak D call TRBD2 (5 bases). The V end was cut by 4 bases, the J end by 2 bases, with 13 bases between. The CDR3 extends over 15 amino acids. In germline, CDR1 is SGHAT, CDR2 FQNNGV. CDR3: CASSSFSAYTDTQYF. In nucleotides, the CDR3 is TGTGCCAGCAGCTCGTTTAGCGCGTACACAGATACGCAGTATTTT.

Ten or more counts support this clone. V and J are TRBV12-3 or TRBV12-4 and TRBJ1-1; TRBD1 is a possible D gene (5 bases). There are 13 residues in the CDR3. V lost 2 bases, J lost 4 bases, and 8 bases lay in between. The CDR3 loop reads CASSLIGGTEAFF. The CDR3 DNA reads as TGTGCCAGCAGTTTAATCGGGGGCACTGAAGCTTTCTTT.

Here the CDR3 DNA reads TGTGCCAGCAGTTTCGACGGAATGAACGGGGAGCTGTTTTTT. Its protein is CASSFDGMNGELFF. The chain combines TRBV27 with TRBJ2-2; D gene unclear. With 3 bases removed from V and 7 bases from J, the gap between germline ends came to 12 bases. The CDR3 sequence is 14 residues long. Looked up from germline, CDR1 is MNHEY and CDR2 is SMNVEV (reference sequence).

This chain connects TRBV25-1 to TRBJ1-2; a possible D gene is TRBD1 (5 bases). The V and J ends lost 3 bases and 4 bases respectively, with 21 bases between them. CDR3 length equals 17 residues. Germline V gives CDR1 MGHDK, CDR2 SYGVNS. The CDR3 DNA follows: TGTGCCAGCAGTGACTGCCCCCTCGGGGGGACCTCCTATGGCTACACCTTC. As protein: CASSDCPLGGTSYGYTF.

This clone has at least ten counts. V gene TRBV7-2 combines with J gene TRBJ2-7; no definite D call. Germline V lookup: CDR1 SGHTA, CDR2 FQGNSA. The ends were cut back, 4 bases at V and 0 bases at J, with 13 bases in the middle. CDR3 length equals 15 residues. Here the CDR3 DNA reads TGTGCCAGCAGCTACCAAGGATTTAGCTCCTACGAGCAGTACTTC. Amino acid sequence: CASSYQGFSSYEQYF. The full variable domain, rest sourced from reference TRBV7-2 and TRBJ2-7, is GAGVSQSPSNKVTEKGKDVELRCDPISGHTALYWYRQSLGQGLEFLIYFQGNSAPDKSGLPSDRFSAERTGGSVSTLTIQRTQQEDSAVYLCASSYQGFSSYEQYFGPGTRLTVT.